Only a few counts were recorded for the clone carrying this T cell receptor beta chain. What it recognizes is unknown. This CDR3 region has 15 residues. Germline CDR1 reads SEHNR; CDR2 reads FQNEAQ (reference sequence). V was pared by 4 bases and J by 4 bases, with 7 bases of the junction left unmatched. The data originate from a study of T-cell memory formation after mild COVID-19. Study as a whole: In these data, TCR clusters were largely donor specific. General study points: Later expanders leaned toward CD4+, whereas clones contracting from day 15 to 85 were balanced CD4/CD8. The SARS-CoV-2 specificity of second-wave clones reaching peak at day 37 remained unverified. The study found contracting CD4+ clones mainly in CM and EM and contracting CD8+ clones in EMRA.

In TCRdb, the 5' RACE reads were re-called with MiXCR into one record per CDR3 protein. The sample has approximately 150,000 distinct CDR3 sequences, 15% to 20% seen once. The chain combines TRBV7-9 with TRBJ2-1, with 7 bases lining up with TRBD2. Sequencing was carried out using PBMCs or a T cell subset sorted from them (not recorded which). The clonotype comes from an adult woman who had mild COVID-19 (a few samples of this study predate the infection). Cell type and time point are not known. In DNA, the CDR3 is TGTGCCAGCAGCTCGAGCGGGACCCAATACAATGAGCAGTTCTTC. Its translation: CASSSSGTQYNEQFF.